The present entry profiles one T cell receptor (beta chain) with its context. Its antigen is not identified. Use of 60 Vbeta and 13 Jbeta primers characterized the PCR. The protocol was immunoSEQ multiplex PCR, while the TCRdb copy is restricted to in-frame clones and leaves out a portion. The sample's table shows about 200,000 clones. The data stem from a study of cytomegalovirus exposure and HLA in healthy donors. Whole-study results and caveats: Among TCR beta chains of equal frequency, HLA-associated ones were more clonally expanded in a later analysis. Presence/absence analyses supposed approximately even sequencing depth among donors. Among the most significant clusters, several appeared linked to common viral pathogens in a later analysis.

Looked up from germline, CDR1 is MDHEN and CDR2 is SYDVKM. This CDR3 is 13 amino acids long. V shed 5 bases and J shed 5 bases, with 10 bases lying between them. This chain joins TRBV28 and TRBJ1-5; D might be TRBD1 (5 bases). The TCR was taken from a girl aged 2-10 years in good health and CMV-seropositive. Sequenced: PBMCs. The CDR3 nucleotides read TGTGCCAGCAGTCCGACAGACCATCAGCCCCAGCATTTT. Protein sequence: CASSPTDHQPQHF.